Included here is one TCR beta chain sequence, with context. What it recognizes is unknown. This sample was taken from a study of T cell responses to AZD1222 COVID-19 vaccine. Overall study findings and caveats: An increase in Spike-specific TCR breadth and depth was observed after two AZD1222 doses.

The data were produced by immunoSEQ multiplex PCR, yet TCRdb's version contains in-frame clones alone and is incomplete. The table includes around 120,000 clones, about 79% detected once. Deletions cut 4 bases from V and 6 bases from J, with 14 bases between. This CDR3 spans 14 amino acids. The germline gives CDR1 SGDLS, CDR2 YYNGEE. Sequenced here: peripheral blood, sampled 28 days after the second AZD1222 dose. The TCR was taken from an adult who received the AZD1222 COVID-19 vaccine. The rearrangement joins TRBV9 to TRBJ2-1; D ambiguous. The CDR3 sequence is CASSPLALSNEQFF. The CDR3 nucleotides are TGTGCCAGCAGCCCTCTTGCCCTTTCCAATGAGCAGTTCTTC.